This T cell receptor beta chain was captured in a study of T cell repertoires in cytomegalovirus infection. Across the whole study: Signatures in public TCR beta sequences pointed to both CMV infection and matching HLA type.

Trimming took off 6 bases at V and 2 bases at J, with 9 bases between the two ends. CDR3 length: 12 amino acids. CDR1 is DFQATT and CDR2 is SNEGSKA in the germline V gene (reference sequence). As for this clonotype: What it recognizes is unknown.

Each CDR3 protein gets one entry after TCRdb re-called the reads with MiXCR. The sample holds 200,000 to 250,000 distinct CDR3 sequences, under 25% seen once. The study's findings and limits: HLA-C-restricted CMV clonotypes gave the most frequent clonotype in two of eight donors. Based on cumulative public TCR beta family frequency, carriers of CMV plus the relevant HLA were identified.

This clonotype was sampled from a human donor in good health (CMV status not recorded). Some clones in this sample may be carry-over from other donors' samples. The chain links TRBV20-1 to TRBJ2-3; D unresolved. Sequencing used CD8+ T cells from PBMCs. Written as DNA, the CDR3 is TGCAGTGCCCTCGACCCCACAGATACGCAGTATTTT. Translated: CSALDPTDTQYF.